This TCR beta chain was recorded in a study of blood T cell repertoires in COVID-19. Across the study: Acute and convalescent COVID-19 samples came from the United States, Italy and Spain.

Libraries were prepared by immunoSEQ multiplex PCR; TCRdb keeps only in-frame clonotypes and omits some of them. The sample comprises approximately 300,000 clones, 75% to 95% of which are singletons, and under 7% rests with the top ten. It was during active infection that Seattle patients were enrolled and then longitudinally followed. The CDR3 has 15 residues. Germline assignment: CDR1 SGDLS and CDR2 YYNGEE. The trim removed 2 bases at V and 4 bases at J, leaving 4 bases unmatched. The chain carries TRBV9 and TRBJ2-2; 8 bases align to TRBD2. Sequencing used peripheral blood. This clonotype originated in a woman in her thirties with COVID-19, enrolled during active disease. CDR3 protein: CASSVGTRGTGELFF. DNA for the CDR3: TGTGCCAGCAGCGTCGGGACTAGGGGCACCGGGGAGCTGTTTTTT.